This entry is about one T cell receptor beta chain. Its antigen is not identified. Produced via immunoSEQ multiplex PCR; TCRdb's table is partial and in-frame only. The table has roughly 100,000 clones, approximately 94% seen once. The data are from a study of PD-1 blockade in classical Hodgkin lymphoma. Germline-derived CDR1 and CDR2 are ENHRY and SYGVKD. Deletions cut 0 bases from V and 5 bases from J, with 2 bases between. The CDR3 covers 11 residues. Specified time point: cycle 4 day 1 (C4D1), after five to seven weeks of nivolumab. Brentuximab vedotin exposure varied, and every patient relapsed after autologous stem cell transplantation. Study-wide findings and caveats: Patients who responded completely had about the same baseline diversity as newly diagnosed patients. Baseline TCR diversity was reportedly lower in newly diagnosed patients than healthy donors. In CD4+ cells, TCR diversity went up significantly by C4D1, but in CD8+ cells it did not. Factors driving the repertoire differences, possibly disease activity or prior therapy, remain undefined.

The sequences come from peripheral blood mononuclear cells (PBMCs), collected before the fourth cycle of nivolumab. The sequence came from a human donor with classical Hodgkin lymphoma. The chain carries TRBV10-3 and TRBJ2-7, with D uncertain. CDR3 region: CAISESDEQYF. CDR3 bases: TGTGCCATCAGTGAGTCGGACGAGCAGTACTTC.